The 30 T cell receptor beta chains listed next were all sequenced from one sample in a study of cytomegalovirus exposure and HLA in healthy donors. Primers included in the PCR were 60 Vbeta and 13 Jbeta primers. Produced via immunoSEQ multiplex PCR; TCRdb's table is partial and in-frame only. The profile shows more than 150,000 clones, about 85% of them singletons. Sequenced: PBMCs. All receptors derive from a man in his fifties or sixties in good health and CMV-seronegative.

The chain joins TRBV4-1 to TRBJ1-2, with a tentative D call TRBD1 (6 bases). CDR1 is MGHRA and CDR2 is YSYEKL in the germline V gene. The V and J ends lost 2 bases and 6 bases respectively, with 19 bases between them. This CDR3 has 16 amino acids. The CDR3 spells CASSQRGEGGKNGYTF. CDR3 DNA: TGCGCCAGCAGCCAACGAGGGGAAGGGGGTAAGAATGGCTACACCTTC.

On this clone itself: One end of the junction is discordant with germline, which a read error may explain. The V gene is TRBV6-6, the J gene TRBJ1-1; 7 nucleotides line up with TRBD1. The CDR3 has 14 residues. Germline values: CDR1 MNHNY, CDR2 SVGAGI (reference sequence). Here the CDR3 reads CVSRDRALNTEAFF. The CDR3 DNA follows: TGTGTCAGCAGAGACAGGGCCTTGAACACTGAAGCTTTCTTT.

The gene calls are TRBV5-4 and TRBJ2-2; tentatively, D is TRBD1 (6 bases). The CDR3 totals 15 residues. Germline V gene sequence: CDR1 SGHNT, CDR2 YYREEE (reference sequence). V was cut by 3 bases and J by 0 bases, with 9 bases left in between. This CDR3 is CASSSRTANTGELFF. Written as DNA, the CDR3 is TGTGCCAGCAGCTCCCGGACAGCGAACACCGGGGAGCTGTTTTTT.

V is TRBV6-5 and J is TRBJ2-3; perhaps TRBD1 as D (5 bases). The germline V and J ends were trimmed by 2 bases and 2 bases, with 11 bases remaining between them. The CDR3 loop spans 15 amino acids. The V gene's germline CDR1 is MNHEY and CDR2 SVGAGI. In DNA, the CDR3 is TGTGCCAGCAGTTACACGTGGACAAACACAGATACGCAGTATTTT. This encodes CASSYTWTNTDTQYF.

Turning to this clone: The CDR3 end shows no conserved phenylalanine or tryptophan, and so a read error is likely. The CDR3 protein is CASRIQGATEAFL. The CDR3, as DNA: TGTGCCAGCAGGATACAGGGGGCCACTGAAGCTTTCCTT. The J gene is TRBJ1-1, the V gene TRBV5-6; 9 positions match TRBD1. This CDR3 is 13 amino acids long. Germline V gene data show CDR1 as SGHDT and CDR2 as YYEEEE. J was trimmed by 4 bases and V by 5 bases; bases with no gene match: 3.

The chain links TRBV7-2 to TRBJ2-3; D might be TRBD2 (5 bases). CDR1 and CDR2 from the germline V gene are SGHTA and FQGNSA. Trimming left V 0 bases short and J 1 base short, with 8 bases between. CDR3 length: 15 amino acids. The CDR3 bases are TGTGCCAGCAGCTTAGCGGACTCACGCACAGATACGCAGTATTTT. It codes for CASSLADSRTDTQYF.

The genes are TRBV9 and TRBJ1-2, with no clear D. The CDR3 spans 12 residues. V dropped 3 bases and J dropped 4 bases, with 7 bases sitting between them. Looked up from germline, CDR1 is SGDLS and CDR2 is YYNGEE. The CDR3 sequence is CASSGGGYGYTF. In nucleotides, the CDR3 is TGTGCCAGCAGCGGCGGAGGCTATGGCTACACCTTC.

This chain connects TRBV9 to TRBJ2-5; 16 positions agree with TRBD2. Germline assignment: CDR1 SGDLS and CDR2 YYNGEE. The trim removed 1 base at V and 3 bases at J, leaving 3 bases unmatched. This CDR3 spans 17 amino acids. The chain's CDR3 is CASSVRGTSGGEETQYF. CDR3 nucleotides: TGTGCCAGCAGCGTAAGGGGGACTAGCGGGGGGGAAGAGACCCAGTACTTC.

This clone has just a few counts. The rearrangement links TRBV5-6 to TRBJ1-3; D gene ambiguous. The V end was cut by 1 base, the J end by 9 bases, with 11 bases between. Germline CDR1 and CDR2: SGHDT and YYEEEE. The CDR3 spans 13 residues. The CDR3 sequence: CASSLWPSGTIYF. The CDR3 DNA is TGTGCCAGCAGCTTGTGGCCCTCGGGCACCATATATTTT. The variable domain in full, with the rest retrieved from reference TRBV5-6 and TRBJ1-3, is DAGVTQSPTHLIKTRGQQVTLRCSPKSGHDTVSWYQQALGQGPQFIFQYYEEEERQRGNFPDRFSGHQFPNYSSELNVNALLLGDSALYLCASSLWPSGTIYFGEGSWLTVV.

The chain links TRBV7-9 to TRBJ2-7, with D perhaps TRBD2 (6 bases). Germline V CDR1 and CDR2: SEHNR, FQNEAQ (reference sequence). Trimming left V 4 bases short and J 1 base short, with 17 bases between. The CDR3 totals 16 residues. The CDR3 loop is CASSYSPGVFSYEQYF. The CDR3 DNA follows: TGTGCCAGCAGCTATTCCCCGGGAGTTTTTTCCTACGAGCAGTACTTC.

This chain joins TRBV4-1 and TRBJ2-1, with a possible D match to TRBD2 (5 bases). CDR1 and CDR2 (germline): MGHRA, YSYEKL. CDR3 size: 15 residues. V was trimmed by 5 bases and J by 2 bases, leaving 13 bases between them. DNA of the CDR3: TGCGCCAGCAGCTCATCCGGGGTGACCTACAATGAGCAGTTCTTC. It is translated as CASSSSGVTYNEQFF.

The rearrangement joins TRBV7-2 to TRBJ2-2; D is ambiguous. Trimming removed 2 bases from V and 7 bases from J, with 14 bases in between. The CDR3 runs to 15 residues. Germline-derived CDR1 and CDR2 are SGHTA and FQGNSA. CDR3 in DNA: TGTGCCAGCAGCTTAAATTGGCTTCCGGGCGGGGAGCTGTTTTTT. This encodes CASSLNWLPGGELFF.

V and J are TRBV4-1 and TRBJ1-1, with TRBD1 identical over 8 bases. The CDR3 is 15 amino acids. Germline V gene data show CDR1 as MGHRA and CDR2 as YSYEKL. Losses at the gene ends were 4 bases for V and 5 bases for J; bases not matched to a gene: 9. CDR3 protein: CASSPRQGRGTEAFF. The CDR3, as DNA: TGCGCCAGCAGCCCCCGACAGGGGAGAGGAACTGAAGCTTTCTTT.

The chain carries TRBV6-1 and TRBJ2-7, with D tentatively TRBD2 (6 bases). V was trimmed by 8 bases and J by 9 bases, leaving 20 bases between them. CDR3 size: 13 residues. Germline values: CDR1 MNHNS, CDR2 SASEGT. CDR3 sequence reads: CASHLRRELTQYF. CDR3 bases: TGTGCCAGCCACCTTAGGAGGGAGCTGACGCAGTACTTC.

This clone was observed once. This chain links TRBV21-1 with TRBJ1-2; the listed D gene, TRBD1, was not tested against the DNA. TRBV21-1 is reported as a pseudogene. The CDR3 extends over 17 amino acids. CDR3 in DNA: TGTGCCAGCAGCAAAGCCCCGCTCAGGCCAAGCAACTATGGCTACACCTTC. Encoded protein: CASSKAPLRPSNYGYTF.

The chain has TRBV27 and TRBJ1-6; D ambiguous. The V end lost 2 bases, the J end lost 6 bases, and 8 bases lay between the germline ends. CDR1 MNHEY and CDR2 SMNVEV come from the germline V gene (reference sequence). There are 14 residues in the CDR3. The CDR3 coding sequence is TGTGCCAGCAGTTTAGGGCAGATTAATTCACCCCTCCACTTT. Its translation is CASSLGQINSPLHF.

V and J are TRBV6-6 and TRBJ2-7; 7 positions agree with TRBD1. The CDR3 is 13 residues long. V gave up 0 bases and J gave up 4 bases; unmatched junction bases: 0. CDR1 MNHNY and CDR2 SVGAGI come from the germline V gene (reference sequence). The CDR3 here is CASSYSTGYEQYF. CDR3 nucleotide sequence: TGTGCCAGCAGTTACTCGACAGGGTACGAGCAGTACTTC.

Here the CDR3 DNA reads TGTGCCAGTGGGACAGACAACTATGGCTACACCTTC. Amino acids: CASGTDNYGYTF. The rearrangement links TRBV10-3 to TRBJ1-2; 7 bases agree with TRBD1. This CDR3 is built from 12 residues. The V gene's germline CDR1 is ENHRY and CDR2 SYGVKD. Losses at the gene ends were 10 bases for V and 2 bases for J; bases not matched to a gene: 4.

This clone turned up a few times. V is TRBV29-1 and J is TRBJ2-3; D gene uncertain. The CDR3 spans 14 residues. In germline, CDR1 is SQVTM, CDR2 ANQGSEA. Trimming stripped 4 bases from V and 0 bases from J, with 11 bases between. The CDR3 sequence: CSVVKRVSTDTQYF. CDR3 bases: TGCAGCGTTGTAAAACGAGTGAGCACAGATACGCAGTATTTT.

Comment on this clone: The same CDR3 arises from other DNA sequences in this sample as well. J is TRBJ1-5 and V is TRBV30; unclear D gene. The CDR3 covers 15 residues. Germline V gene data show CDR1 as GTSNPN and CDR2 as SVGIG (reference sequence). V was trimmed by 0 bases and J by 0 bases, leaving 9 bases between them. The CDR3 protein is CAWSVRGYSNQPQHF. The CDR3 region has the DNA TGTGCCTGGAGTGTCCGGGGTTATAGCAATCAGCCCCAGCATTTT.

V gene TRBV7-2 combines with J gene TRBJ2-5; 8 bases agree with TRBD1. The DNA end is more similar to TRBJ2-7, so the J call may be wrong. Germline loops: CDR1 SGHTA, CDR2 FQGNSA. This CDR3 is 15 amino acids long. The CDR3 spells CASSLAGQGVSEQYF. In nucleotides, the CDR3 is TGTGCCAGCAGCTTAGCCGGACAGGGAGTTTCCGAGCAGTACTTC.

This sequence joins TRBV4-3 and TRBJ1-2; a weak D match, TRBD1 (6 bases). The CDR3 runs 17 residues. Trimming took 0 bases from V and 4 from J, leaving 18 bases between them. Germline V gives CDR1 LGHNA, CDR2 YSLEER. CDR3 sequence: CASSQEPPPQGTYGYTF. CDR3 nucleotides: TGCGCCAGCAGCCAAGAACCCCCACCACAGGGCACCTATGGCTACACCTTC.

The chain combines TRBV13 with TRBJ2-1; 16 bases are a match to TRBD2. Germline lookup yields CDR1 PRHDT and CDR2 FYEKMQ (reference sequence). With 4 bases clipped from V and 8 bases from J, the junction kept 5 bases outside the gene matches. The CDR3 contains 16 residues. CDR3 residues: CASSSRGLAGGYEQFF. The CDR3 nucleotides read TGTGCCAGCAGCTCCCGGGGACTAGCGGGGGGGTATGAGCAGTTCTTC. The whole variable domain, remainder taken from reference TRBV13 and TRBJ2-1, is AAGVIQSPRHLIKEKRETATLKCYPIPRHDTVYWYQQGPGQDPQFLISFYEKMQSDKGSIPDRFSAQQFSDYHSELNMSSLELGDSALYFCASSSRGLAGGYEQFFGPGTRLTVL.

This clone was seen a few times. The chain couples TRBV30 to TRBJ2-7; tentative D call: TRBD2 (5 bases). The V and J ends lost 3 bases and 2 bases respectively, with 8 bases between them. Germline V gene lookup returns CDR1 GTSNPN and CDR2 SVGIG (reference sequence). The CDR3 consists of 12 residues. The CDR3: CAWRLGAYEQYF. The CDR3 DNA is TGTGCCTGGAGATTGGGAGCCTACGAGCAGTACTTC.

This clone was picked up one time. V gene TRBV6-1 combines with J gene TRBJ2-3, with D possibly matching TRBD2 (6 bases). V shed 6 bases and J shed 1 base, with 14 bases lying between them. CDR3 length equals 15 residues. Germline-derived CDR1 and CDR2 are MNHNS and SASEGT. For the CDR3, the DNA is TGTGCCAGCAGAGACGGGGGTGGAGGCACAGATACGCAGTATTTT. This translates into CASRDGGGGTDTQYF.

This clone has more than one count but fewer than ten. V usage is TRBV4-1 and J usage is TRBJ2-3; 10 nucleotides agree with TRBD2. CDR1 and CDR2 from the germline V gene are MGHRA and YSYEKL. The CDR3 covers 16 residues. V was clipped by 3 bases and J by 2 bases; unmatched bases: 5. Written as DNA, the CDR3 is TGCGCCAGCAGCCAGAGCGGGGGGGCCGCCACAGATACGCAGTATTTT. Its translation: CASSQSGGAATDTQYF.

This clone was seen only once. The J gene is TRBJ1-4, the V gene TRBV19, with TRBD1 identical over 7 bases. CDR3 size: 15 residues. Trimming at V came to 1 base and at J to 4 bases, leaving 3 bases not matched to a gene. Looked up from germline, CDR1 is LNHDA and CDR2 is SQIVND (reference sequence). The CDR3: CASSIVQGNNEKLFF. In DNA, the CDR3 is TGTGCCAGTAGTATAGTACAGGGGAATAATGAAAAACTGTTTTTT.

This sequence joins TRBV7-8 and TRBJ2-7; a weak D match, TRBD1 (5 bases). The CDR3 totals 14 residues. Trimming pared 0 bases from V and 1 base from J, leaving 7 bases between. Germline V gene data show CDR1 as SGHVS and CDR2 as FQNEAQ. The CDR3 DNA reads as TGTGCCAGCAGCTTAGCAGGGGTTTCCTACGAGCAGTACTTC. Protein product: CASSLAGVSYEQYF.

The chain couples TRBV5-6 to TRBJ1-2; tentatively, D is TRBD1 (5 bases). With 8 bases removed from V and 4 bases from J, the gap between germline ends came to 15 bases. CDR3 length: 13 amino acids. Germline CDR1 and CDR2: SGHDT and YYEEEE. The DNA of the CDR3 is TGTGCCAGTGCCCCCCAGGGAGGCTATGGCTACACCTTC. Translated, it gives CASAPQGGYGYTF.

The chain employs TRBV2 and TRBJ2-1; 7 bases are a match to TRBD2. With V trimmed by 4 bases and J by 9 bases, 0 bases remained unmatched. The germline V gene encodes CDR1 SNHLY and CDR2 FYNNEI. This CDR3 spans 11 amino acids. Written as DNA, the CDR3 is TGTGCCAGCAGTGCGGGGGGTGAGCAGTTCTTC. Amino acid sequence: CASSAGGEQFF.